This T cell receptor (beta chain) stems from a study of blood T cell repertoires in COVID-19. Germline trimming cut 0 bases from V and 4 bases from J; bases unmatched to any gene: 6. The germline CDR1 and CDR2 sequences are KGHSH and LQKENI. The CDR3 length is 16 residues. Original data processing: Scientists estimated how many nucleated cells there were by amplifying reference gene primers. Method: immunoSEQ multiplex PCR; TCRdb's copy keeps in-frame clones and lacks some. V, J and clone size are taken as reported in that table, and D and trimming were inferred from the DNA itself. The data hold about 250,000 clones, with about 90% observed a single time.

This chain joins TRBV18 and TRBJ1-2; 9 nucleotides agree with TRBD1. The origin of this receptor is a man at least 80 years old with acute or convalescent COVID-19. Sequencing was performed on peripheral blood. In nucleotides, the CDR3 is TGTGCCAGCTCACCACCGGGGACAGGGCCTATCTATGGCTACACCTTC. Translated: CASSPPGTGPIYGYTF.